This T cell receptor (beta chain) was captured by sequencing in a study of PD-L1 blockade in urothelial cancer. The assay was immunoSEQ multiplex PCR, and TCRdb's table has in-frame clones only and misses some. The repertoire holds about 91,000 clones, with roughly 80% as singletons. Regarding time point: peripheral blood 6 weeks after treatment start. The CDR3 has 16 amino acids. CDR1 and CDR2 (germline): LNHNV, YYDKDF (reference sequence). V was pared by 5 bases and J by 0 bases, with 17 bases between. The chain employs TRBV15 and TRBJ2-7, with D tentatively TRBD1 (5 bases). This clonotype originated in a man between 65 and 85 years old with urothelial cancer. This sample comprised PBMCs, obtained around atezolizumab (anti-PD-L1) treatment. DNA of the CDR3: TGTGCCACCAGCCGGAATCTTGGACACAACTCCTACGAGCAGTACTTC. It encodes CATSRNLGHNSYEQYF.